The 10 T cell receptor beta chains in this list originate from one sample, sequenced in a study of T cell responses to AZD1222 COVID-19 vaccine. Profiling relied on immunoSEQ multiplex PCR, and the TCRdb table lists in-frame clones only, not all of them. The sample carries fewer than 200,000 clones, 91% recorded once. Sequences were derived from peripheral blood, sampled 28 days after the second AZD1222 dose. The receptors derive from an adult who received the AZD1222 COVID-19 vaccine.

CDR3 in amino acids: CASSVGSGNSYEQYF. The CDR3 DNA reads as TGTGCCAGCAGCGTAGGTAGCGGGAACTCCTACGAGCAGTACTTC. The chain uses TRBV9 and TRBJ2-7; TRBD2 matches 8 bases. CDR3 length: 15 residues. CDR1 SGDLS and CDR2 YYNGEE come from the germline V gene. The V segment lost 0 bases and the J segment 0 bases; nucleotides outside the gene matches: 2.

The chain is built from TRBV19 and TRBJ1-6; TRBD1 is a possible D gene (5 bases). V lost 0 bases, J lost 7 bases, and 13 bases lay in between. CDR3 length equals 16 residues. Germline CDR1 reads LNHDA; CDR2 reads SQIVND (reference sequence). Here the CDR3 DNA reads TGTGCCAGTAGTATAGATCACGGGCAGGGAAATTCACCCCTCCACTTT. This gives the protein CASSIDHGQGNSPLHF.

The chain uses TRBV11-2 and TRBJ2-7; maybe TRBD2 (7 bases). The ends were cut back, 5 bases at V and 1 base at J, with 24 bases in the middle. This CDR3 comprises 18 residues. The germline V gene encodes CDR1 SGHAT and CDR2 FQNNGV. In DNA form, the CDR3 reads TGTGCCAGCAGCCCTGTGAACAGGGTACGGGGAGGGTCCTACGAGCAGTACTTC. It codes for CASSPVNRVRGGSYEQYF.

This rearrangement joins TRBV4-1 to TRBJ2-3, with D unclear. CDR1 is MGHRA, CDR2 YSYEKL, per germline. This CDR3 has 13 amino acids. Trimming cost V 2 bases and J 2 bases, with 5 bases left between them. The CDR3 nucleotides read TGCGCCAGCAGCCAAATTATCACAGATACGCAGTATTTT. Its protein product is CASSQIITDTQYF.

This clone was seen only a few times. This rearrangement joins TRBV3-1 (or the pseudogene TRBV3-2) to TRBJ1-3; unclear D gene. Trimming shortened V by 4 bases and J by 2 bases, and 12 bases separated the two germline ends. The V gene's germline CDR1 is LGHDT and CDR2 YNNKEL (reference sequence). There are 15 residues in the CDR3. The CDR3 nucleotides are TGTGCCAGCAGCCTCACGGGGAGGGCTGGAAACACCATATATTTT. Amino acids: CASSLTGRAGNTIYF.

The rearrangement joins TRBV6-1 to TRBJ1-1; D gene ambiguous. This CDR3 spans 15 amino acids. The V end was cut by 2 bases, the J end by 6 bases, with 16 bases between. Germline loops: CDR1 MNHNS, CDR2 SASEGT. CDR3 coding DNA: TGTGCCAGCAGTGAACACGACCCCATGGGCCCTGAAGCTTTCTTT. This encodes CASSEHDPMGPEAFF.

The V gene is TRBV6-5, the J gene TRBJ1-5; TRBD1 agrees at 8 bases. The V segment lost 5 bases and the J segment 3 bases; nucleotides outside the gene matches: 3. Germline CDR1 MNHEY, CDR2 SVGAGI. The CDR3 spans 14 residues. CDR3 amino acids: CASSRTGPNQPQHF. CDR3 nucleotide sequence: TGTGCCAGCAGTAGGACAGGGCCCAATCAGCCCCAGCATTTT.

This sequence joins TRBV18 and TRBJ1-4; D remains ambiguous. There are 11 residues in the CDR3. The V gene's germline CDR1 is KGHSH and CDR2 LQKENI. V lost 4 bases, J lost 8 bases, and 5 bases lay in between. The CDR3 here is CASSQAEKLFF. The CDR3 coding sequence is TGTGCCAGCTCACAGGCAGAAAAACTGTTTTTT.

The V call is TRBV19, the J call TRBJ2-2, with D unresolved. Trimming removed 1 base at V and 3 bases at J, with 9 bases between. The CDR3 contains 15 residues. The V gene's germline CDR1 is LNHDA and CDR2 SQIVND (reference sequence). The CDR3: CASSIVATYTGELFF. The CDR3 nucleotides are TGTGCCAGTAGTATAGTGGCCACCTACACCGGGGAGCTGTTTTTT.

This clone appeared once. This sequence joins TRBV20-1 and TRBJ2-7, with TRBD2 matching 8 bases. With V trimmed by 3 bases and J by 5 bases, 6 bases remained unmatched. This CDR3 region has 13 residues. From germline, CDR1 is DFQATT and CDR2 SNEGSKA (reference sequence). CDR3 sequence (DNA): TGCAGTGCTAGTAGTCTAGCGGGCAACGAGCAGTACTTC. Amino acid sequence: CSASSLAGNEQYF.